The rows below give T cell receptor beta chains drawn from one sample of a study of blood T cells in healthy people across ages. TCRdb ran MiXCR on the 5' RACE reads and lists one entry per CDR3 protein. This sample has hundreds of thousands of distinct CDR3 sequences, with 45% to 65% found just once. Sequenced input: blood. The source is a man aged 60 to 75 in good health. CDR3s include the opening cysteine and the closing phenylalanine or tryptophan. D genes are given only for firm matches. Clone size is stated in some rows and not others, as once, few, many or a class when expanded.

J gene,V gene,clone size,D gene,CDR3 protein,CDR3 DNA
TRBJ2-1,TRBV9,few,TRBD2,CASSLGGSVINEQFF,TGTGCCAGCAGCCTGGGGGGGTCGGTAATCAATGAGCAGTTCTTC
TRBJ2-3,TRBV12-3/TRBV12-4,.,.,CASSLSGPSTDTQYF,TGTGCCAGCAGTTTAAGTGGCCCTAGCACAGATACGCAGTATTTT
TRBJ2-6,TRBV20-1,few,.,CSARDQAHPGANVLTF,TGCAGTGCTAGAGATCAAGCTCATCCTGGGGCCAACGTCCTGACTTTC
TRBJ2-3,TRBV18,.,.,CASAPPDGTDTQYF,TGTGCCAGCGCACCTCCGGACGGCACAGATACGCAGTATTTT
TRBJ1-4,TRBV15,.,.,CATSRARGIGEKLFF,TGTGCCACCAGCAGAGCCCGGGGGATCGGTGAAAAACTGTTTTTT
TRBJ2-5,TRBV29-1,.,.,CSVDRTAQETQYF,TGCAGCGTTGATAGGACAGCGCAAGAGACCCAGTACTTC
TRBJ2-7,TRBV6-1,once,.,CASTPSAEQYF,TGTGCCAGCACCCCGAGCGCCGAGCAGTACTTC
TRBJ2-5,TRBV5-1,.,.,CASSLNRLAGETQYF,TGCGCCAGCAGCTTGAACAGGCTGGCGGGGGAGACCCAGTACTTC
TRBJ2-4,TRBV5-1,.,TRBD1,CASSLDRGPKYF,TGCGCCAGCAGCTTGGACAGGGGGCCTAAGTACTTC
TRBJ2-5,TRBV5-6,once,.,CANSHELARTQETQYF,TGTGCCAACAGTCACGAACTAGCCAGGACGCAAGAGACCCAGTACTTC
TRBJ2-4,TRBV3-1,.,TRBD1,CASSQFSGTGGVRGQAKNIQYF,TGTGCCAGCAGCCAATTCTCCGGGACAGGGGGCGTCAGGGGCCAAGCCAAAAACATTCAGTACTTC
TRBJ2-2,TRBV10-1,.,.,CASSDPGEGTGELFF,TGCGCCAGCAGTGACCCCGGCGAAGGGACCGGGGAGCTGTTTTTT
TRBJ2-5,TRBV20-1,once,.,CSTRQNQETQYF,TGCAGTACTAGACAGAACCAAGAGACCCAGTACTTC
TRBJ2-7,TRBV4-1,.,TRBD2,CASSREAGGTYEQYF,TGCGCCAGCAGCCGCGAAGCGGGGGGCACCTACGAGCAGTACTTC
TRBJ1-6,TRBV2,.,.,CASRLLVRPSSPLHF,TGTGCCAGCAGACTATTAGTCCGGCCAAGTTCACCCCTCCACTTT
TRBJ1-2,TRBV20-1,.,.,CSARVGSRGYTF,TGCAGTGCTAGAGTGGGCAGCCGGGGCTACACCTTC
TRBJ2-7,TRBV7-2,few,.,CASSLRRESYEQYF,TGTGCCAGCAGCTTACGGCGGGAATCCTACGAGCAGTACTTC
TRBJ2-3,TRBV4-1,few,.,CASSQDAMGDTQYF,TGCGCCAGCAGCCAAGATGCCATGGGAGATACGCAGTATTTT
TRBJ2-7,TRBV6-2/TRBV6-3,few,.,CASTKVEPPYEQYF,TGTGCCAGCACCAAAGTGGAACCTCCCTACGAGCAGTACTTC
TRBJ2-5,TRBV27,many,.,CASSLDVQETQYF,TGTGCCAGCAGTTTAGATGTCCAAGAGACCCAGTACTTC
TRBJ2-1,TRBV6-6,.,.,CASSYEVNEQFF,TGTGCCAGCAGTTACGAGGTCAATGAGCAGTTCTTC
TRBJ1-4,TRBV19,.,.,CASNGYGTGNEKLFF,TGTGCCAGTAATGGATACGGGACTGGTAATGAAAAACTGTTTTTT
TRBJ2-2,TRBV7-8,.,TRBD1,CASSVDRGSNTGELFF,TGTGCCAGCAGCGTTGACAGGGGTTCGAACACCGGGGAGCTGTTTTTT
TRBJ1-1,TRBV12-3/TRBV12-4,.,TRBD1,CASSHHRGITEAFF,TGTGCCAGCAGTCATCACAGGGGTATCACTGAAGCTTTCTTT
TRBJ2-7,TRBV11-2,few,TRBD2,CASSLGLAGAIRYEQYF,TGTGCCAGCAGCTTAGGGCTAGCGGGGGCAATACGCTACGAGCAGTACTTC
TRBJ2-2,TRBV20-1,.,TRBD1,CSAYDRGLNTGELFF,TGCAGTGCATACGACAGGGGGCTTAACACCGGGGAGCTGTTTTTT